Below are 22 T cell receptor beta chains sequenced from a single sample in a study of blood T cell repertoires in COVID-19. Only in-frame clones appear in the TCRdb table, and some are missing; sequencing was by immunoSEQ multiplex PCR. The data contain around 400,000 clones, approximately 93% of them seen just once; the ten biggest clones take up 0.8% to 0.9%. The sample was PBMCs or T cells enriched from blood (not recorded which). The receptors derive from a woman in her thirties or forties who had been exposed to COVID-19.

The CDR3 nucleotides are TGTGCCAGCAGCTTAGGGTCGGTGGGGCTCTATGGCTACACCTTC. This encodes CASSLGSVGLYGYTF. This chain uses TRBV7-2 with TRBJ1-2, with D tentatively TRBD1 (5 bases). CDR3 length: 15 amino acids. From germline, CDR1 is SGHTA and CDR2 FQGNSA. The ends were cut back, 1 base at V and 4 bases at J, with 13 bases in the middle.

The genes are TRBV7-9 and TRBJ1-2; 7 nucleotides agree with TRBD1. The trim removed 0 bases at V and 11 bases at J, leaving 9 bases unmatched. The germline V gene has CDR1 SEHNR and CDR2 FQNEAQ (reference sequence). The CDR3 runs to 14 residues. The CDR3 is CASSLAPRQGGYTF. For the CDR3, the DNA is TGTGCCAGCAGCTTAGCGCCCCGACAGGGCGGGTACACCTTC.

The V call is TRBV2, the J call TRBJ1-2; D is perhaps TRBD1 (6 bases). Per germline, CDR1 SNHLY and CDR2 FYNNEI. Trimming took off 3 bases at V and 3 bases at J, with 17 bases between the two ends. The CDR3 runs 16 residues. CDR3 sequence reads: CASSDGRAGEHYGYTF. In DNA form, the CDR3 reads TGTGCCAGCAGTGACGGTAGGGCAGGGGAACACTATGGCTACACCTTC.

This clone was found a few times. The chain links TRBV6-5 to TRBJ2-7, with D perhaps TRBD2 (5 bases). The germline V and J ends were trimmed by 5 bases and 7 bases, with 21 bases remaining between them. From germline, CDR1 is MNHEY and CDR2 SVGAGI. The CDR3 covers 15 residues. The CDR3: CASSIRGSPPGEQYF. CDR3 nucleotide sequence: TGTGCCAGCAGTATTCGTGGTAGCCCTCCGGGAGAGCAGTACTTC.

CDR3 coding DNA: TGTGCCAGCCAGGGGGCTAATTCACCCCTCCACTTT. This sequence encodes CASQGANSPLHF. The chain has TRBV7-9 and TRBJ1-6; 8 bases are shared with TRBD1. After removal of 8 bases from V and 6 bases from J, the junction contained 0 bases not matched to a gene. CDR3 size: 12 residues. Looked up from germline, CDR1 is SEHNR and CDR2 is FQNEAQ (reference sequence). Based on the CDR3 plus reference TRBV7-9 and TRBJ1-6, the full variable domain is DTGVSQNPRHKITKRGQNVTFRCDPISEHNRLYWYRQTLGQGPEFLTYFQNEAQLEKSRLLSDRFSAERPKGSFSTLEIQRTEQGDSAMYLCASQGANSPLHFGNGTRLTVT.

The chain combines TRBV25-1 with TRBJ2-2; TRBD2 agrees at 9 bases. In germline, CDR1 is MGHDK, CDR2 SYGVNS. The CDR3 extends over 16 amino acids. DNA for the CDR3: TGTGCTTCGTCTAGCGGGACGCTTTTAACCCTCGGGGAGCTGTTTTTT. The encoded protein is CASSSGTLLTLGELFF.

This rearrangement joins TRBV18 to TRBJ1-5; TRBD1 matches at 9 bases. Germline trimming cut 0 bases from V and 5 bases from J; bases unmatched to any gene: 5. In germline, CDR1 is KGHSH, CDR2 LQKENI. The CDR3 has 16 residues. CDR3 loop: CASSPPDRGFYQPQHF. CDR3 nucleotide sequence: TGTGCCAGCTCACCACCGGACAGGGGTTTTTATCAGCCCCAGCATTTT.

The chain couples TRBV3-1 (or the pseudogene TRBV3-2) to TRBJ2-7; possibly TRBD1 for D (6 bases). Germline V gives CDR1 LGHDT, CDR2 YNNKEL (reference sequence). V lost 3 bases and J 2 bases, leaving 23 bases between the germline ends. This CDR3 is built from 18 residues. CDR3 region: CASSHGWRRGQGTYEQYF. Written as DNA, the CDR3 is TGTGCCAGCAGCCATGGATGGCGTCGAGGCCAGGGGACCTACGAGCAGTACTTC.

For the CDR3, the DNA is TGTGCCAGCTCACCTCAGGGCACTAGCGGGAGAGTTGCGAACACCGGGGAGCTGTTTTTT. This gives the protein CASSPQGTSGRVANTGELFF. The chain uses TRBV18 and TRBJ2-2, with 11 bases that match TRBD2. The CDR3 length is 20 residues. CDR1 and CDR2 from the germline V gene are KGHSH and LQKENI. Trimming removed 3 bases from V and 0 bases from J; junction bases left unmatched: 12. Filled out from reference TRBV18 and TRBJ2-2, the complete variable domain reads NAGVMQNPRHLVRRRGQEARLRCSPMKGHSHVYWYRQLPEEGLKFMVYLQKENIIDESGMPKERFSAEFPKEGPSILRIQQVVRGDSAAYFCASSPQGTSGRVANTGELFFGEGSRLTVL.

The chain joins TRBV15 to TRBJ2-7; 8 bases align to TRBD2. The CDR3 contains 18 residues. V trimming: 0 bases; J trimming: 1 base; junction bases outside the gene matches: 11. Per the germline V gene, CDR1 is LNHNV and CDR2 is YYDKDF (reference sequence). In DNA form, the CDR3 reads TGTGCCACCAGCAGAGATACCGTCTGGCGGGGGGATTCCTACGAGCAGTACTTC. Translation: CATSRDTVWRGDSYEQYF.

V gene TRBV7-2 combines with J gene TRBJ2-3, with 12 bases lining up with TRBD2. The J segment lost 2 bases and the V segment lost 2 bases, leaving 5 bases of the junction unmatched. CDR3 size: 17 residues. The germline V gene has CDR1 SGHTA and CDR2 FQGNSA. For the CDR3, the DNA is TGTGCCAGCAGCTTAAGAGGACTAGCGGGGCCCACAGATACGCAGTATTTT. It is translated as CASSLRGLAGPTDTQYF.

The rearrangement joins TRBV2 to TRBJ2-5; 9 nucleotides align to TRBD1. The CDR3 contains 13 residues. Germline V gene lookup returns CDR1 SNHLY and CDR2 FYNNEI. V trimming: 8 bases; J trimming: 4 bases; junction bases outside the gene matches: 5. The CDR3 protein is CASGLTGGETQYF. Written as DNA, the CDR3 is TGTGCCAGCGGTTTGACAGGGGGAGAGACCCAGTACTTC.

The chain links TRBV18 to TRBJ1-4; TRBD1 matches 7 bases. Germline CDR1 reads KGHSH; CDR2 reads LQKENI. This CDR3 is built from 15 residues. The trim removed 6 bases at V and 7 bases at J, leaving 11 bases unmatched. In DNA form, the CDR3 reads TGTGCCAGCTCCCCCACGGACAGGCCGGGTGAAAAACTGTTTTTT. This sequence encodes CASSPTDRPGEKLFF.

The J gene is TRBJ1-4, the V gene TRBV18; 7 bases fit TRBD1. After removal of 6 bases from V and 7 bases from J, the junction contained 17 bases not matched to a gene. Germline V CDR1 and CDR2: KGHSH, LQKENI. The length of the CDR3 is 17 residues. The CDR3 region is CASSKDRVGGSGEKLFF. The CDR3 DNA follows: TGTGCCAGCTCGAAAGACAGGGTCGGCGGTTCGGGTGAAAAACTGTTTTTT.

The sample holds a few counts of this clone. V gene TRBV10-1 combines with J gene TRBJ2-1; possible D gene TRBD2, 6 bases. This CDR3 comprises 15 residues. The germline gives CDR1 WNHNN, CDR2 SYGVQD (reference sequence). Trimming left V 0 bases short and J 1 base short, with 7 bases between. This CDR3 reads CASSESGGSYNEQFF. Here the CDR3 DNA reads TGCGCCAGCAGTGAGTCCGGGGGATCCTACAATGAGCAGTTCTTC.

CDR3 residues: CASSSPQGLNYGYTF. The CDR3 DNA reads as TGTGCCAGCAGCTCCCCACAGGGGCTAAACTATGGCTACACCTTC. The V call is TRBV25-1, the J call TRBJ1-2, with 7 nucleotides matching TRBD1. This CDR3 is built from 15 residues. V lost 6 bases to trimming and J lost 2 bases; unmatched junction nucleotides: 9. Looked up from germline, CDR1 is MGHDK and CDR2 is SYGVNS.

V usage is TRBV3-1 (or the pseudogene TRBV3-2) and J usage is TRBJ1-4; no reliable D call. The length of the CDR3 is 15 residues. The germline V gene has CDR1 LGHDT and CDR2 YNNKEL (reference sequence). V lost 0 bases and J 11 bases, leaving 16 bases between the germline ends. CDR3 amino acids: CASSQDRFSGGKLFF. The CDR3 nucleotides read TGTGCCAGCAGCCAAGATCGGTTTTCAGGTGGGAAACTGTTTTTT.

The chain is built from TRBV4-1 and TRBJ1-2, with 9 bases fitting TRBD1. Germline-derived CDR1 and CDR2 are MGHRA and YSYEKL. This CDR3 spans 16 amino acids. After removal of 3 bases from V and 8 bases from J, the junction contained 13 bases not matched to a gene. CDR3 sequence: CASSHLPGQGLEGYTF. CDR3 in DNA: TGCGCCAGCAGCCATCTTCCGGGACAGGGACTCGAAGGCTACACCTTC.

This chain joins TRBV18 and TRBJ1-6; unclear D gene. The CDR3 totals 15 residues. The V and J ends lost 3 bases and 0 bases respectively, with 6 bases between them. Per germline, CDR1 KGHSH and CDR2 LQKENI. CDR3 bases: TGTGCCAGCTCACCGGAGAGCTCCTATAATTCACCCCTCCACTTT. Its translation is CASSPESSYNSPLHF.

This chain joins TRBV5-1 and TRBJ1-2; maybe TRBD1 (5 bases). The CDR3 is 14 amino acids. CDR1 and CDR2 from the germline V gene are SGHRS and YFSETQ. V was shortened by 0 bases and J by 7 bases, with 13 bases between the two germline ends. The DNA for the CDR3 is TGCGCCAGCAGCTTGGAATTTCAGGGCAGTGGCTACACCTTC. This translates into CASSLEFQGSGYTF.

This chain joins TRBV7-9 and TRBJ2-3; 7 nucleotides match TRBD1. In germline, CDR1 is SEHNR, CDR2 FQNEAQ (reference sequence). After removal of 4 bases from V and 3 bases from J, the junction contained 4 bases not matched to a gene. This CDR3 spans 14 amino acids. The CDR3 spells CASSSGQATDTQYF. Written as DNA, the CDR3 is TGTGCCAGCAGCTCCGGACAGGCGACAGATACGCAGTATTTT.

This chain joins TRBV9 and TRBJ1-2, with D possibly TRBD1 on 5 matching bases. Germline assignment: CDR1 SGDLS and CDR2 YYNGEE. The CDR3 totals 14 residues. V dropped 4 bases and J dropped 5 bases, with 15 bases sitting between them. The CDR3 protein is CASSPPGGLYGYTF. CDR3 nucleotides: TGTGCCAGCAGCCCCCCTGGGGGACTATATGGCTACACCTTC.